The 28 T cell receptor beta chains in this list originate from one sample, sequenced in a study of shared clonotypes between healthy human individuals. Using immunoSEQ multiplex PCR, the repertoire was profiled, and TCRdb retains in-frame clones only, with some absent. The sample gives approximately 1,500,000 clones, around 97% of which show up once; about 1.2% is in the top ten. The sequencing input was naive CD4+ T cells sorted from blood. Subset indicated: CD45RA+ positively selected. The receptors originated from a man aged 25-40 years in good health.

The V gene is TRBV28, the J gene TRBJ2-7; D gene unclear. Germline V CDR1 and CDR2: MDHEN, SYDVKM. The length of the CDR3 is 14 residues. V was cut by 5 bases and J by 4 bases, with 15 bases left in between. The CDR3: CASSPPPAPYEQYF. The CDR3, as DNA: TGTGCCAGCAGTCCCCCCCCAGCCCCATACGAGCAGTACTTC.

The chain links TRBV27 to TRBJ2-3; weak D call: TRBD2 (5 bases). With 0 bases removed from V and 6 bases from J, the gap between germline ends came to 13 bases. The CDR3 loop spans 15 amino acids. In germline, CDR1 is MNHEY, CDR2 SMNVEV (reference sequence). The CDR3 DNA reads as TGTGCCAGCAGTTTATCGGTGTCGGGAATGGATACGCAGTATTTT. Its translation is CASSLSVSGMDTQYF.

In the case of this clone: The sample carries other DNA sequences with the same CDR3. The V gene is TRBV5-5, the J gene TRBJ2-2; D is uncertain. V was clipped by 1 base and J by 6 bases, with 4 bases between them. Germline V gene sequence: CDR1 SGHKS, CDR2 YYEKEE (reference sequence). This CDR3 is 12 amino acids long. This CDR3 reads CASSLSPGELFF. DNA of the CDR3: TGTGCCAGCAGCTTGTCTCCCGGGGAGCTGTTTTTT.

The J gene is TRBJ2-3, the V gene TRBV28; no firm D call. In germline, CDR1 is MDHEN, CDR2 SYDVKM. V was shortened by 6 bases and J by 7 bases, with 14 bases between the two germline ends. This CDR3 comprises 13 residues. The CDR3 DNA reads TGTGCCAGCAGATCGGACGGCCCCCATACGCAGTATTTT. As protein: CASRSDGPHTQYF.

The chain uses TRBV10-1 and TRBJ2-5; no clear D gene. Trimming removed 3 bases from V and 4 bases from J, with 12 bases in between. Germline V lookup: CDR1 WNHNN, CDR2 SYGVQD (reference sequence). The CDR3 has 14 residues. CDR3 nucleotides: TGCGCCAGCAGTGACTCGAAGGCTCGAGAGACCCAGTACTTC. Its translation is CASSDSKARETQYF.

The chain recombines TRBV7-8 with TRBJ1-6, with 7 bases that match TRBD1. Germline V gene sequence: CDR1 SGHVS, CDR2 FQNEAQ. Trimming at V came to 1 base and at J to 4 bases, leaving 4 bases not matched to a gene. The CDR3 runs to 16 residues. This CDR3 reads CASSLDQGVYNSPLHF. The CDR3 DNA reads as TGTGCCAGCAGCTTAGATCAGGGGGTATATAATTCACCCCTCCACTTT.

The chain recombines TRBV10-1 with TRBJ2-7; 8 nucleotides line up with TRBD2. Trimming took 1 base from V and 7 from J; bases not matched to a gene: 24. Germline V gene sequence: CDR1 WNHNN, CDR2 SYGVQD (reference sequence). This CDR3 has 20 amino acids. The CDR3 region has the DNA TGCGCCAGCAGTGAGTTCGCGCCAGCGGGAGTGTTCTATGGGCCCGGTGAGCAGTACTTC. Translating it yields CASSEFAPAGVFYGPGEQYF.

The J gene is TRBJ2-3, the V gene TRBV6-1, with D perhaps matching TRBD1 (5 bases). This CDR3 contains 16 residues. Germline assignment: CDR1 MNHNS and CDR2 SASEGT. V was pared by 2 bases and J by 3 bases, with 15 bases between. For the CDR3, the DNA is TGTGCCAGCAGTGAAAAAAATAACAGGCCGACAGATACGCAGTATTTT. Translating gives CASSEKNNRPTDTQYF.

The genes are TRBV5-4 and TRBJ2-2; 8 bases are shared with TRBD2. Germline V CDR1 and CDR2: SGHNT, YYREEE (reference sequence). The CDR3 contains 16 residues. The J segment lost 0 bases and the V segment lost 4 bases, leaving 5 bases of the junction unmatched. CDR3 nucleotides: TGTGCCAGCAGCCTACTAGCGGTCGCGAACACCGGGGAGCTGTTTTTT. Residues: CASSLLAVANTGELFF.

This chain connects TRBV11-2 to TRBJ2-3; no definite D call. This CDR3 region has 12 residues. Trimming left V 3 bases short and J 4 bases short, with 5 bases between. The V gene's germline CDR1 is SGHAT and CDR2 FQNNGV. CDR3 region: CASSFIPDTQYF. The CDR3 coding sequence is TGTGCCAGCAGCTTCATTCCAGATACGCAGTATTTT.

This chain links TRBV25-1 with TRBJ2-1; 13 nucleotides align to TRBD2. V was pared by 6 bases and J by 9 bases, with 8 bases of the junction left unmatched. There are 15 residues in the CDR3. CDR1 and CDR2 (germline): MGHDK, SYGVNS. The CDR3 loop reads CASRVTSGRGGEQFF. As DNA, the CDR3 is TGTGCCAGCAGGGTAACTAGCGGGAGGGGGGGTGAGCAGTTCTTC.

The chain is built from TRBV6-1 and TRBJ2-5; D unresolved. Trimming pared 4 bases from V and 2 bases from J, leaving 8 bases between. The CDR3 runs 13 residues. CDR1 is MNHNS and CDR2 is SASEGT in the germline V gene. CDR3 sequence reads: CASSAKEQETQYF. CDR3 coding DNA: TGTGCCAGCAGTGCCAAGGAGCAAGAGACCCAGTACTTC.

The gene calls are TRBV19 and TRBJ2-1; 7 bases agree with TRBD2. This CDR3 region has 16 residues. V dropped 4 bases and J dropped 9; count of bases not matched to a gene: 15. From germline, CDR1 is LNHDA and CDR2 SQIVND (reference sequence). The CDR3 DNA reads as TGTGCCAGTAGTACCTGGACTAGGACCCATAAAAGTGAGCAGTTCTTC. Translated: CASSTWTRTHKSEQFF.

The chain is built from TRBV4-1 and TRBJ2-5, with 7 positions matching TRBD1. Germline values: CDR1 MGHRA, CDR2 YSYEKL. The junction had 10 bases not matched to a gene; V was cut back by 0 bases and J by 0 bases. This CDR3 region has 18 residues. The CDR3 loop is CASSQDPDLGQYQETQYF. CDR3 nucleotide sequence: TGCGCCAGCAGCCAAGATCCGGATCTGGGACAGTACCAAGAGACCCAGTACTTC.

This clone was seen a few times. This sample also contains other DNA sequences that code for the same CDR3. This chain joins TRBV29-1 and TRBJ2-7, with D tentatively TRBD2 (5 bases). Per the germline V gene, CDR1 is SQVTM and CDR2 is ANQGSEA. This CDR3 has 13 amino acids. With 6 bases removed from V and 1 base from J, the gap between germline ends came to 13 bases. The CDR3 region is CSVAGLASYEQYF. The CDR3 DNA sequence: TGCAGCGTCGCCGGACTGGCTTCCTACGAGCAGTACTTC.

The chain has TRBV11-2 and TRBJ2-2; the D gene is possibly TRBD1 (5 bases). The germline V gene encodes CDR1 SGHAT and CDR2 FQNNGV. This CDR3 has 15 residues. The ends were cut back, 4 bases at V and 3 bases at J, with 12 bases in the middle. DNA for the CDR3: TGTGCCAGCAGCTCGGAAAGGGGCGACACCGGGGAGCTGTTTTTT. Amino acid sequence: CASSSERGDTGELFF.

The rearrangement links TRBV30 to TRBJ2-1; TRBD2 matches 8 bases. V was clipped by 1 base and J by 2 bases; unmatched bases: 4. Germline-derived CDR1 and CDR2 are GTSNPN and SVGIG (reference sequence). The CDR3 length is 15 residues. In DNA, the CDR3 is TGTGCCTGGAGTGGGGCTAGCGGGCCCTACAATGAGCAGTTCTTC. Amino acids: CAWSGASGPYNEQFF.

This chain uses TRBV28 with TRBJ2-7; D unclear. V lost 8 bases, J lost 3 bases, and 14 bases lay in between. From germline, CDR1 is MDHEN and CDR2 SYDVKM. The CDR3 runs to 13 residues. CDR3 residues: CASFTPTDYEQYF. CDR3 bases: TGTGCCAGCTTCACCCCTACAGACTACGAGCAGTACTTC.

The rearrangement uses TRBV9 and TRBJ2-6; 9 positions match TRBD1. CDR1 and CDR2 (germline): SGDLS, YYNGEE. The V and J ends lost 5 bases and 1 base, in that order; junction bases with no gene match: 10. CDR3 length: 18 amino acids. CDR3 protein: CASSRTTGGFSGANVLTF. For the CDR3, the DNA is TGTGCCAGCAGTCGAACGACAGGGGGGTTTTCTGGGGCCAACGTCCTGACTTTC.

In DNA, the CDR3 is TGCAGCGTTATGGGGGGGGCTGGAAGTGGCTACACCTTC. Amino acid sequence: CSVMGGAGSGYTF. The chain uses TRBV29-1 and TRBJ1-2; a possible D gene is TRBD1 (6 bases). Per the germline V gene, CDR1 is SQVTM and CDR2 is ANQGSEA. The CDR3 covers 13 residues. Trimming pared 5 bases from V and 7 bases from J, leaving 17 bases between. The full variable domain, in which reference TRBV29-1 and TRBJ1-2 provide the parts outside the CDR3, is SAVISQKPSRDICQRGTSLTIQCQVDSQVTMMFWYRQQPGQSLTLIATANQGSEATYESGFVIDKFPISRPNLTFSTLTVSNMSPEDSSIYLCSVMGGAGSGYTFGSGTRLTVV.

Remarks on this clone: The identical CDR3 is also encoded by other nucleotide sequences in the sample. This chain joins TRBV6-5 and TRBJ2-5; D gene unclear. The CDR3 consists of 11 residues. Germline CDR1 is MNHEY and CDR2 is SVGAGI. Trimming cost V 6 bases and J 4 bases, with 6 bases left between them. CDR3 DNA: TGTGCCAGCAGCCGTGGAGAGACCCAGTACTTC. Translation: CASSRGETQYF.

The chain couples TRBV28 to TRBJ2-3; D gene ambiguous. Trimming pared 7 bases from V and 2 bases from J, leaving 22 bases between. In germline, CDR1 is MDHEN, CDR2 SYDVKM. The CDR3 covers 17 residues. This CDR3 is CASKDAWLRRSTDTQYF. CDR3 bases: TGTGCCAGCAAAGATGCCTGGCTCCGACGGTCCACAGATACGCAGTATTTT. The variable domain in full, with the rest retrieved from reference TRBV28 and TRBJ2-3, is DVKVTQSSRYLVKRTGEKVFLECVQDMDHENMFWYRQDPGLGLRLIYFSYDVKMKEKGDIPEGYSVSREKKERFSLILESASTNQTSMYLCASKDAWLRRSTDTQYFGPGTRLTVL.

The chain is built from TRBV10-3 and TRBJ2-7, with D unresolved. In germline, CDR1 is ENHRY, CDR2 SYGVKD. With 8 bases removed from V and 5 bases from J, the gap between germline ends came to 13 bases. The CDR3 has 12 amino acids. CDR3 region: CAIGGPGDEQYF. The CDR3 nucleotides read TGTGCCATCGGCGGACCTGGGGACGAGCAGTACTTC.

Concerning this clone: Other nucleotide sequences in the sample specify the same CDR3. This rearrangement joins TRBV5-4 to TRBJ2-7, with TRBD1 matching 8 bases. The ends lost 0 bases at V and 1 base at J; junction bases unmatched: 3. CDR3 size: 15 residues. The germline V gene encodes CDR1 SGHNT and CDR2 YYREEE (reference sequence). CDR3 region: CASSLGQGSSYEQYF. CDR3 DNA sequence: TGTGCCAGCAGCTTGGGACAGGGGTCTTCCTACGAGCAGTACTTC. The entire variable domain, with the rest obtained from reference TRBV5-4 and TRBJ2-7, is as follows: ETGVTQSPTHLIKTRGQQVTLRCSSQSGHNTVSWYQQALGQGPQFIFQYYREEENGRGNFPPRFSGLQFPNYSSELNVNALELDDSALYLCASSLGQGSSYEQYFGPGTRLTVT.

The rearrangement joins TRBV6-1 to TRBJ2-6, with D possibly matching TRBD1 (6 bases). The CDR3 loop spans 18 amino acids. V was clipped by 4 bases and J by 0 bases, with 16 bases between them. From germline, CDR1 is MNHNS and CDR2 SASEGT. The CDR3 DNA is TGTGCCAGCAGTGGCTACAGGGTGTCGGGCTCTGGGGCCAACGTCCTGACTTTC. It yields the protein CASSGYRVSGSGANVLTF.

This chain uses TRBV5-1 with TRBJ2-1; 10 nucleotides line up with TRBD2. The CDR3 runs to 15 residues. J gave up 7 bases and V 2 bases, and 6 bases lay outside the gene matches. Per germline, CDR1 SGHRS and CDR2 YFSETQ. The chain's CDR3 is CASSFRLAGGNEQFF. In nucleotides, the CDR3 is TGCGCCAGCAGCTTTCGATTAGCGGGAGGAAATGAGCAGTTCTTC.

The chain uses TRBV2 and TRBJ2-1; 8 positions match TRBD2. Germline CDR1 and CDR2: SNHLY and FYNNEI. The CDR3 has 14 amino acids. J lost 3 bases, V lost 7 bases, and 5 bases had no gene match. The CDR3 coding sequence is TGTGCCAGCACCCCTACTAGCGGCTACAATGAGCAGTTCTTC. It encodes CASTPTSGYNEQFF.

About this clone itself: The same CDR3 arises from other DNA sequences in this sample as well. This chain joins TRBV6-1 and TRBJ2-5; D is perhaps TRBD1 (6 bases). The germline gives CDR1 MNHNS, CDR2 SASEGT. The V gene lost 3 bases and the J gene lost 4 bases, with 12 bases spanning the gap. The CDR3 is made up of 14 amino acids. This chain's CDR3 is CASSERGRGETQYF. CDR3 sequence (DNA): TGTGCCAGCAGTGAGAGGGGCAGGGGAGAGACCCAGTACTTC.